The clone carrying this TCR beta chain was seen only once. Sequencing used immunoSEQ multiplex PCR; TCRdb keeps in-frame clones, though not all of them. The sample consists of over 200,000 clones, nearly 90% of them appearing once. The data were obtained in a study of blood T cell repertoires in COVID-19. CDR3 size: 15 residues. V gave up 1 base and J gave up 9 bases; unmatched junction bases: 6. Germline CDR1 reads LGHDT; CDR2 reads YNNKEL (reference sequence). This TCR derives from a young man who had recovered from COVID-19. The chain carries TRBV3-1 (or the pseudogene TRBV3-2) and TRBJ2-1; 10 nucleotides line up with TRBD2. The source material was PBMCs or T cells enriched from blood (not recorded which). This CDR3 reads CASSQVLAGAGEQFF. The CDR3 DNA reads TGTGCCAGCAGCCAAGTCCTAGCGGGAGCGGGTGAGCAGTTCTTC.